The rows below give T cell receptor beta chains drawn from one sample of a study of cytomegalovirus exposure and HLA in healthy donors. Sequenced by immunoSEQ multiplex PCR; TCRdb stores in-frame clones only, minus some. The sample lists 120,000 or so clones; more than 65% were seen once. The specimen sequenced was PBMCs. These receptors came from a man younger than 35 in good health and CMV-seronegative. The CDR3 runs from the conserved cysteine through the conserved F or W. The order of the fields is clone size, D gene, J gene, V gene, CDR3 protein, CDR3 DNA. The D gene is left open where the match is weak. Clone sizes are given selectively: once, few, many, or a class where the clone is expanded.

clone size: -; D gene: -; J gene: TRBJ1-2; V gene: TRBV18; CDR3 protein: CASSPSGGRGVGYTF; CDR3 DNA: TGTGCCAGCTCACCTTCGGGAGGGCGGGGAGTTGGCTACACCTTC
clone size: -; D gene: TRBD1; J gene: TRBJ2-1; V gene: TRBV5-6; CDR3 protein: CASSLGPGGNNEQFF; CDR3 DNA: TGTGCCAGCAGCTTGGGCCCAGGGGGTAACAATGAGCAGTTCTTC
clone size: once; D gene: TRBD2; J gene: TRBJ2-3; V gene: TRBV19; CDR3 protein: CASSITSGVTDTQYF; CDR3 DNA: TGTGCCAGTAGTATAACTAGCGGGGTCACAGATACGCAGTATTTT
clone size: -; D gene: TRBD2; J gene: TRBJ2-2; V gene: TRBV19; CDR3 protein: CASIAWTGGGLTGELFF; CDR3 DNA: TGTGCCAGTATCGCGTGGACCGGCGGGGGTCTGACCGGGGAGCTGTTTTTT
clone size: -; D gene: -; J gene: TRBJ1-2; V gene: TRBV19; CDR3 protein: CASSVPTGYANYGYTF; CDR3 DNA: TGTGCCAGTAGTGTCCCGACAGGCTACGCTAACTATGGCTACACCTTC
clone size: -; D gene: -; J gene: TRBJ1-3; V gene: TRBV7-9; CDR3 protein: CASSFYSSGNTIYF; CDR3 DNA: TGTGCCAGCAGCTTTTACAGCTCTGGAAACACCATATATTTT
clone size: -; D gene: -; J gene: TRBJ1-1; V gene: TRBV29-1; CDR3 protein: CSVGKRFVDTEAFF; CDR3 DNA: TGCAGCGTTGGCAAACGGTTCGTGGACACTGAAGCTTTCTTT
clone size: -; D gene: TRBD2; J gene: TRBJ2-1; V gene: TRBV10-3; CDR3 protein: CAISPSGGAYNEQFF; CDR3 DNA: TGTGCCATCAGTCCTAGCGGGGGGGCATACAATGAGCAGTTCTTC
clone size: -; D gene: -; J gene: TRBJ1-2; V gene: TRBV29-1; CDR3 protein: CSVFDTIYGYTF; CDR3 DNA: TGCAGCGTTTTCGACACGATCTATGGCTACACCTTC
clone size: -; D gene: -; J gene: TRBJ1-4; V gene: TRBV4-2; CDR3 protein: CASSQEGVGANEKLFF; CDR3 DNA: TGTGCCAGCAGCCAAGAGGGAGTTGGTGCTAATGAAAAACTGTTTTTT
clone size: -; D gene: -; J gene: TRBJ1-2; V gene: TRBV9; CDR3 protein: CASSVGTSQNYGYTF; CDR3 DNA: TGTGCCAGCAGCGTGGGGACTTCTCAGAACTATGGCTACACCTTC
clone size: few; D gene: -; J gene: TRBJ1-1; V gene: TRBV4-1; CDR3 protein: CASSQGLRADEAFF; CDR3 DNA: TGCGCCAGCAGCCAAGGTCTTAGAGCTGATGAAGCTTTCTTT
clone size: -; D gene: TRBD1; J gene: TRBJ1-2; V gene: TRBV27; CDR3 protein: CASSPTTGATYGYTF; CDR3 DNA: TGTGCCAGCAGTCCCACCACAGGGGCAACGTATGGCTACACCTTC
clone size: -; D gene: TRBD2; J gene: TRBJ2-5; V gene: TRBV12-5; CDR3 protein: CASGTQERGPPWTQYF; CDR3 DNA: TGTGCTAGTGGTACCCAGGAGCGGGGGCCCCCCTGGACCCAGTACTTC
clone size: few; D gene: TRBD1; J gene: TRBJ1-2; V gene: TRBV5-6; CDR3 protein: CASSLEGAYGYTF; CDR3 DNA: TGTGCCAGCAGCTTGGAGGGGGCCTATGGCTACACCTTC
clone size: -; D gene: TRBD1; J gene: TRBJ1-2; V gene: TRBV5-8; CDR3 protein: CASSHGQGAYGYTF; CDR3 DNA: TGTGCCAGCAGCCATGGACAGGGGGCCTATGGCTACACCTTC
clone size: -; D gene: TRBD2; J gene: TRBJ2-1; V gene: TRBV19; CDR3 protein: CASSIGGGVNEQFF; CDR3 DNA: TGTGCCAGTAGTATCGGCGGGGGGGTCAATGAGCAGTTCTTC
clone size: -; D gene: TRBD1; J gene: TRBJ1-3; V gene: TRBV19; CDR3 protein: CASTTGTVSGNTIYF; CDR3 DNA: TGTGCCAGTACAACAGGGACAGTCTCTGGAAACACCATATATTTT
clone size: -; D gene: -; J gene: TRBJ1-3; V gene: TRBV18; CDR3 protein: CASSPYDRWRDSGNTIYF; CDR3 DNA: TGTGCCAGCTCACCATACGACAGGTGGCGAGACTCTGGAAACACCATATATTTT
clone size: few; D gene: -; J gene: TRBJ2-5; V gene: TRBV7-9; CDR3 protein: CASSLAGGGQETQYF; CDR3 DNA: TGTGCCAGCAGCTTGGCAGGTGGGGGGCAAGAGACCCAGTACTTC
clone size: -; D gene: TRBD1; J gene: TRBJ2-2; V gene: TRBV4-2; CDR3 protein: CASSQGTGGTGELFF; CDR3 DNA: TGTGCCAGCAGCCAAGGGACAGGGGGGACCGGGGAGCTGTTTTTT
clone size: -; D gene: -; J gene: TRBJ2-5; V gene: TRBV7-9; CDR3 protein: CVATGQGGETQYF; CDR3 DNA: TGTGTGGCAACCGGGCAGGGAGGAGAGACCCAGTACTTC
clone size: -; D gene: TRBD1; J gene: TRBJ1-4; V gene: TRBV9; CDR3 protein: CASSVTGGATNEKLFF; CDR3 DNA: TGTGCCAGCAGCGTGACAGGGGGCGCGACTAATGAAAAACTGTTTTTT
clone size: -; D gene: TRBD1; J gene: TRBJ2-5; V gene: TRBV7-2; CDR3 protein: CASSLAGQNQETQYF; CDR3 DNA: TGTGCCAGCAGCTTAGCGGGACAGAACCAAGAGACCCAGTACTTC
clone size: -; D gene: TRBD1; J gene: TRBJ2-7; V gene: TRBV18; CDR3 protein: CASSSPRTGALEQYF; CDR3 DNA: TGTGCCAGCTCATCTCCTCGTACAGGGGCCCTCGAGCAGTACTTC